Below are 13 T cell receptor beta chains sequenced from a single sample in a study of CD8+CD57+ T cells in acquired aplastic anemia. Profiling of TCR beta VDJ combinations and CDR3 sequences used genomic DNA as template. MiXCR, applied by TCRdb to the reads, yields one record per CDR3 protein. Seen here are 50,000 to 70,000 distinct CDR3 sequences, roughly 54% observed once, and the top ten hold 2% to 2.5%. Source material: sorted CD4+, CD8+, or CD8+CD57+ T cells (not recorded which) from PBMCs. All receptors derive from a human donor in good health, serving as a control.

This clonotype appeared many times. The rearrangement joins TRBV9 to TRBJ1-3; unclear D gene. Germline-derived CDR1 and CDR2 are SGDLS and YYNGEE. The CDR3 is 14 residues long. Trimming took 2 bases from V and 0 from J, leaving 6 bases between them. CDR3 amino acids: CASSVTDSGNTIYF. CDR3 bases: TGTGCCAGCAGCGTCACAGACTCTGGAAACACCATATATTTT.

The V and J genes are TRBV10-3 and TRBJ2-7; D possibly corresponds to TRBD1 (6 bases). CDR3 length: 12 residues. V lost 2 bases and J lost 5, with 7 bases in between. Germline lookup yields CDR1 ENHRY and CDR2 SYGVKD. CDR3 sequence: CAISEPGDEQYF. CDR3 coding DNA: TGTGCCATCAGTGAGCCAGGGGACGAGCAGTACTTC.

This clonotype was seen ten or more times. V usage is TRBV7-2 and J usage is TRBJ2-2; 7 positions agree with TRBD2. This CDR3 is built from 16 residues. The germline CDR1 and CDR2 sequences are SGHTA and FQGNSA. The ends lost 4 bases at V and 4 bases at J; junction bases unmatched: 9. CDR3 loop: CASSSREFIGTGELFF. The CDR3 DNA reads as TGTGCCAGCAGCTCGCGGGAGTTTATAGGCACCGGGGAGCTGTTTTTT.

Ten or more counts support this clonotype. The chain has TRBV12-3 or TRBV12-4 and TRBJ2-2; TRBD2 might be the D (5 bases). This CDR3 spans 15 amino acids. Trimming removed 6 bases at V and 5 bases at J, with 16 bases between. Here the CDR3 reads CASSRYDGITGELFF. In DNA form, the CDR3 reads TGTGCCAGCAGCCGTTACGACGGGATAACCGGGGAGCTGTTTTTT.

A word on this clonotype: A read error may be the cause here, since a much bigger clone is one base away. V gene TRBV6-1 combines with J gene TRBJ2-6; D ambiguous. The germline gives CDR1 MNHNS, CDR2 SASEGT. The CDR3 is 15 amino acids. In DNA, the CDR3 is TGTGCCAGCAGTGAAGTTTACTCTGGGACCAACGTCCTGACTTTC. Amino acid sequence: CASSEVYSGTNVLTF.

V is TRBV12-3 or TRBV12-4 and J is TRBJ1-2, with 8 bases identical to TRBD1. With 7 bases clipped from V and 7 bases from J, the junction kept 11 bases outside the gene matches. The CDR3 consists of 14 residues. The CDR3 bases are TGTGCCAGCACTACCGGACAGGGCGGTTCTGGCTACACCTTC. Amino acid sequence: CASTTGQGGSGYTF.

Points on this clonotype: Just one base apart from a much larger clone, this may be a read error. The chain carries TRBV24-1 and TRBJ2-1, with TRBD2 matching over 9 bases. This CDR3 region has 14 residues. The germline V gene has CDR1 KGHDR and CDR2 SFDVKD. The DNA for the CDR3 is TGTGCCAGCAGCCAGGGACTAGCCTACAGTGAGCAGTTCTTC. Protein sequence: CASSQGLAYSEQFF.

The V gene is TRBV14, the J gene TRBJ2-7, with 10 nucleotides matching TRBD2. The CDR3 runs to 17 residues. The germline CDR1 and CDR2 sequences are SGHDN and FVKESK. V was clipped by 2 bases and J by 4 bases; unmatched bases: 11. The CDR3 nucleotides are TGTGCCAGCAGCCAAAGGGGACTAGCGTCCGGAACGTACGAGCAGTACTTC. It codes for CASSQRGLASGTYEQYF.

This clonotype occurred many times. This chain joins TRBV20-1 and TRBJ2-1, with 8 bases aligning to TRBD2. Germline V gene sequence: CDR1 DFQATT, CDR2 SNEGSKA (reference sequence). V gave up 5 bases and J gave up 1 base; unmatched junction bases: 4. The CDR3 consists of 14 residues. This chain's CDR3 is CSAFIAGSYNEQFF. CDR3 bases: TGCAGTGCTTTTATAGCGGGATCCTACAATGAGCAGTTCTTC.

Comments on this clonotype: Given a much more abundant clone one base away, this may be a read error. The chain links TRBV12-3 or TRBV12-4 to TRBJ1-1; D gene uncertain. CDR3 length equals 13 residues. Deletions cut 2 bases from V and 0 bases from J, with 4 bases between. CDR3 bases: TGTGCCAGCAGTTTACAGATGAACACTGAAGCTTTCTTT. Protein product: CASSLQMNTEAFF.

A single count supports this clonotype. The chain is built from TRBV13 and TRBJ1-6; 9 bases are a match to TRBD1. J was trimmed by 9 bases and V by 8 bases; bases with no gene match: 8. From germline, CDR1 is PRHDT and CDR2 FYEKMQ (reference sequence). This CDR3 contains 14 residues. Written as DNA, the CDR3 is TGTGCCAGCTCGACAACAGGGGGCACTTCACCCCTCCACTTT. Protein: CASSTTGGTSPLHF.

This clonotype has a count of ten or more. DNA for the CDR3: TGTGCCAGCAGCCAAGACGTGGCTAACCCGCGGAATGAGCAGTTCTTC. Protein sequence: CASSQDVANPRNEQFF. This chain links TRBV14 with TRBJ2-1; unclear D gene. The V and J ends lost 0 bases and 7 bases respectively, with 16 bases between them. The CDR3 covers 16 residues. The germline V gene has CDR1 SGHDN and CDR2 FVKESK. Full variable domain (missing parts from reference TRBV14 and TRBJ2-1): EAGVTQFPSHSVIEKGQTVTLRCDPISGHDNLYWYRRVMGKEIKFLLHFVKESKQDESGMPNNRFLAERTGGTYSTLKVQPAELEDSGVYFCASSQDVANPRNEQFFGPGTRLTVL.

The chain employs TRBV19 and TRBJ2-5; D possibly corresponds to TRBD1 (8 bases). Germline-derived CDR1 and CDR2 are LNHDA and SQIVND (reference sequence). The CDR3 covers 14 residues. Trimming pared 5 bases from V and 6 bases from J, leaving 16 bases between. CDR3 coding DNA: TGTGCCAGTAGTCAACAGGGGGGGCGAAAGACCCAGTACTTC. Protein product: CASSQQGGRKTQYF.